Following are 13 T cell receptor beta chains from one sample sequenced in a study of radiation and T cells in renal cell carcinoma. This sample's time point: blood 2 weeks post-SBRT. The treatment here: 15 Gy SBRT to primary tumor, nephrectomy 4 weeks later. The method was immunoSEQ multiplex PCR; TCRdb's version includes in-frame clones alone and lacks a portion of them. The sample consists of 100,000 to 150,000 clones, roughly four fifths of them appearing once. The sequences come from blood, collected from a patient whose treatment included radiotherapy and nephrectomy. Source of these receptors: a man aged 50 to 60 with renal cell carcinoma.

This clone turned up a few times. The V gene is TRBV7-9, the J gene TRBJ2-2, with 8 bases that match TRBD2. The germline gives CDR1 SEHNR, CDR2 FQNEAQ (reference sequence). The CDR3 contains 15 residues. V lost 4 bases to trimming and J lost 4 bases; unmatched junction nucleotides: 5. In DNA form, the CDR3 reads TGTGCCAGCAGCTCTAGCGGGTATGGCACCGGGGAGCTGTTTTTT. Protein: CASSSSGYGTGELFF. Drawing the rest from reference TRBV7-9 and TRBJ2-2, the complete variable domain is DTGVSQNPRHKITKRGQNVTFRCDPISEHNRLYWYRQTLGQGPEFLTYFQNEAQLEKSRLLSDRFSAERPKGSFSTLEIQRTEQGDSAMYLCASSSSGYGTGELFFGEGSRLTVL.

The V call is TRBV9, the J call TRBJ2-3; 9 nucleotides align to TRBD2. CDR1 is SGDLS, CDR2 YYNGEE, per germline. This CDR3 is 18 amino acids long. After removal of 1 base from V and 0 bases from J, the junction contained 9 bases not matched to a gene. CDR3 in amino acids: CASSVRAGGSFSTDTQYF. The DNA for the CDR3 is TGTGCCAGCAGCGTACGAGCGGGGGGCTCCTTTAGCACAGATACGCAGTATTTT. The entire variable domain, with the rest obtained from reference TRBV9 and TRBJ2-3, is as follows: DSGVTQTPKHLITATGQRVTLRCSPRSGDLSVYWYQQSLDQGLQFLIQYYNGEERAKGNILERFSAQQFPDLHSELNLSSLELGDSALYFCASSVRAGGSFSTDTQYFGPGTRLTVL.

This clone was recorded once. This chain uses TRBV7-6 with TRBJ2-2; 7 nucleotides agree with TRBD2. CDR1 and CDR2 (germline): SGHVS, FNYEAQ. CDR3 length: 15 amino acids. The V and J ends lost 0 bases and 7 bases, in that order; junction bases with no gene match: 5. The CDR3 DNA reads TGTGCCAGCAGCTTAGCGGGAGGGGCGGTCGGGGAGCTGTTTTTT. This sequence encodes CASSLAGGAVGELFF.

The chain links TRBV5-5 to TRBJ2-3; D possibly corresponds to TRBD2 (6 bases). Deletions cut 10 bases from V and 0 bases from J, with 24 bases between. Germline lookup yields CDR1 SGHKS and CDR2 YYEKEE (reference sequence). The CDR3 is made up of 17 amino acids. The CDR3 is CAGASGGMVGSTDTQYF. The DNA of the CDR3 is TGTGCCGGGGCCAGTGGAGGGATGGTGGGTAGCACAGATACGCAGTATTTT.

V gene TRBV21-1 combines with J gene TRBJ2-1. TRBV21-1 is designated a pseudogene. The CDR3 extends over 14 amino acids. The CDR3 bases are TGTGCCAGCAGCAAAAGGGACGGTTACAATGAGCAGTTCTTC. It translates to CASSKRDGYNEQFF.

V gene TRBV5-5 combines with J gene TRBJ2-7; D gene unclear. Looked up from germline, CDR1 is SGHKS and CDR2 is YYEKEE (reference sequence). The CDR3 has 12 amino acids. V was pared by 4 bases and J by 4 bases, with 9 bases between. CDR3 sequence (DNA): TGTGCCAGCAGCCAGCCCAGTTACGAGCAGTACTTC. It translates to CASSQPSYEQYF.

The genes are TRBV5-1 and TRBJ2-4; TRBD1 matches 10 bases. This CDR3 is built from 15 residues. Germline-derived CDR1 and CDR2 are SGHRS and YFSETQ. V was pared by 4 bases and J by 5 bases, with 6 bases of the junction left unmatched. CDR3 region: CASSHAGQGENIQYF. The CDR3 DNA reads as TGCGCCAGCAGCCACGCTGGACAGGGGGAAAACATTCAGTACTTC.

The chain joins TRBV9 to TRBJ2-7; TRBD2 agrees at 9 bases. CDR3 size: 15 residues. In germline, CDR1 is SGDLS, CDR2 YYNGEE. V trimming: 0 bases; J trimming: 2 bases; junction bases outside the gene matches: 3. The chain's CDR3 is CASSVDSGGTYEQYF. The CDR3 coding sequence is TGTGCCAGCAGCGTAGACAGCGGGGGGACCTACGAGCAGTACTTC.

This clone was seen a single time. The chain carries TRBV5-1 and TRBJ2-5, with 16 bases that match TRBD2. Germline loops: CDR1 SGHRS, CDR2 YFSETQ. The CDR3 length is 18 residues. V was clipped by 2 bases and J by 4 bases; unmatched bases: 8. The CDR3 spells CASSLPGLAGGWRETQYF. CDR3 nucleotide sequence: TGCGCCAGCAGCTTACCGGGACTAGCGGGAGGGTGGCGAGAGACCCAGTACTTC. Full variable domain (rest looked up from reference TRBV5-1 and TRBJ2-5): KAGVTQTPRYLIKTRGQQVTLSCSPISGHRSVSWYQQTPGQGLQFLFEYFSETQRNKGNFPGRFSGRQFSNSRSEMNVSTLELGDSALYLCASSLPGLAGGWRETQYFGPGTRLLVL.

This clone occurred many times. This may be a read error, as it is one base from a much larger clone. This sample also contains other DNA sequences that code for the same CDR3. The rearrangement links TRBV2 to TRBJ1-1, with no clear D. This CDR3 spans 10 amino acids. Trimming pared 4 bases from V and 8 bases from J, leaving 5 bases between. Germline CDR1 SNHLY, CDR2 FYNNEI. DNA for the CDR3: TGTGCCAGCAGTGTAGGAGAAGCTTTCTTT. It encodes CASSVGEAFF.

V and J are TRBV25-1 and TRBJ2-3; 10 bases line up with TRBD2. Trimming removed 4 bases from V and 6 bases from J; junction bases left unmatched: 7. CDR3 length: 15 residues. Germline V gives CDR1 MGHDK, CDR2 SYGVNS. Written as DNA, the CDR3 is TGTGCCAGCAGTGCCCTAGCGGGAGCTGCGGATACGCAGTATTTT. The encoded protein is CASSALAGAADTQYF.

This clone has a single count. The chain has TRBV5-1 and TRBJ2-1; TRBD2 matches at 11 bases. Trimming took 3 bases from V and 7 from J; bases not matched to a gene: 9. The CDR3 loop spans 16 amino acids. In germline, CDR1 is SGHRS, CDR2 YFSETQ. In DNA, the CDR3 is TGCGCCAGCAGCTACAATAGCGGGGGGGCGAAAAATGAGCAGTTCTTC. Amino acids: CASSYNSGGAKNEQFF.

This chain links TRBV20-1 with TRBJ2-1; D is possibly TRBD2 (7 bases). The CDR3 runs 11 residues. V was clipped by 6 bases and J by 9 bases, with 12 bases between them. Per germline, CDR1 DFQATT and CDR2 SNEGSKA (reference sequence). The DNA of the CDR3 is TGCAGTGCAAGGGGGGGAAGTGAGCAGTTCTTC. Its translation: CSARGGSEQFF.